The clone carrying this TCR beta chain was recorded a few times. Its antigen is undetermined. The record originates from a study of vaccination and CD4 T cells after COVID-19. Germline assignment: CDR1 DFQATT and CDR2 SNEGSKA (reference sequence). Trimming removed 6 bases at V and 1 base at J, with 12 bases between. The CDR3 spans 14 residues. The Oncomine TCR Beta short-read assay generated sequence data from the DNA of cultured CD4+ T cells. TCRdb called the PCR reads again in MiXCR, with one record for every CDR3 protein. The table shows 13,000 or so distinct CDR3 sequences, with around 40% occurring only once. Treatment denoted: approximately nine-day PBMC culture with coronavirus spike peptide pools or control peptides (ViraFEST assay). Upon completion of around nine days of culture, CD4+ T cells were isolated via negative selection.

This TCR derives from a human donor who had recovered from COVID-19. The V and J genes are TRBV20-1 and TRBJ1-4; D gene uncertain. The sequenced sample was CD4+ T cells from blood, cultured in vitro, obtained after SARS-CoV-2 vaccination. This CDR3 reads CSASDGRTNEKLFF. Written as DNA, the CDR3 is TGCAGTGCCTCGGACGGGAGAACTAATGAAAAACTGTTTTTT.